These 3 T cell receptor beta chains were sequenced from one sample in a study of blood T cells in healthy people across ages (dated by TCRdb to the mid-2010s). To prepare the library, 5' RACE was applied. This sample was sequenced with an Illumina HiSeq 2500. The second PCR ran for about 7 to 11 cycles and used a J-beta primer mix along with a sample-barcoded 5' primer. In TCRdb, the public reads were trimmed at Q25 with fastp and aligned with MiXCR, with productive beta chains retained. Here each entry gathers all rows of one CDR3 protein and keeps the most common genes and DNA. The sample table lists approximately 690,000 distinct CDR3 sequences, roughly 50% of them with a count of one. The ten largest clonotypes hold around 37% of the sample. Sequencing input: blood. The receptor source for this set is a man in his sixties in good health.

The genes are TRBV12-3 or TRBV12-4 and TRBJ1-5; D is unclear. This CDR3 spans 14 amino acids. The germline V and J ends were trimmed by 3 bases and 5 bases, with 11 bases remaining between them. The CDR3 DNA follows: TGTGCCAGCAGTTTCAAGACACCCGATCAGCCCCAGCATTTT. It encodes CASSFKTPDQPQHF.

This chain connects TRBV7-2 to TRBJ2-1; D might be TRBD1 or TRBD2, each matching 6 bases. The germline V and J ends were trimmed by 1 base and 6 bases, with 13 bases remaining between them. This CDR3 spans 15 amino acids. Per the germline V gene, CDR1 is SGHTA and CDR2 is FQGNSA. CDR3 sequence (DNA): TGTGCCAGCAGCTTAGGGGGGGCTTCGGGCAATGAGCAGTTCTTC. It is translated as CASSLGGASGNEQFF.

The chain carries TRBV12-3 or TRBV12-4 and TRBJ2-7; unclear D gene. The CDR3 length is 11 residues. The V end was cut by 2 bases, the J end by 6 bases, with 5 bases between. CDR3 in amino acids: CASSLFSEQYF. CDR3 coding DNA: TGTGCCAGCAGTTTATTCTCCGAGCAGTACTTC.